This T cell receptor (beta chain) came from a study of PD-1 blockade in classical Hodgkin lymphoma. Turning to the study itself: Patients got intravenous nivolumab 3 mg/kg every 2 weeks.

Time point indicated: cycle 4 day 1 (C4D1), after less than 7 weeks of nivolumab. Every patient had relapsed following autologous stem cell transplantation, and cohorts differed in brentuximab vedotin exposure. The assay was immunoSEQ multiplex PCR, and TCRdb's table has in-frame clones only and misses some. The data show 90,000 to 140,000 clones, over 85% seen once. The CDR3 loop spans 13 amino acids. V was clipped by 3 bases and J by 6 bases, with 9 bases between them. Germline assignment: CDR1 SGHRS and CDR2 YFSETQ. Comments on this clone: Its target is unknown.

Findings and limits, study-wide: Nivolumab initiation under 1 year post-ASCT meant exclusion. Still unresolved is the cause of the repertoire differences, which may be disease activity or prior therapy. Healthy donors were reported to have higher baseline TCR diversity than newly diagnosed patients.

The sequence was obtained from a human donor with classical Hodgkin lymphoma. V usage is TRBV5-1 and J usage is TRBJ1-4; no reliable D call. The material sequenced was peripheral blood mononuclear cells (PBMCs), taken before the fourth cycle of nivolumab. CDR3 loop: CASSSREDEKLFF. CDR3 DNA sequence: TGCGCCAGCAGCTCGAGGGAAGATGAAAAACTGTTTTTT.